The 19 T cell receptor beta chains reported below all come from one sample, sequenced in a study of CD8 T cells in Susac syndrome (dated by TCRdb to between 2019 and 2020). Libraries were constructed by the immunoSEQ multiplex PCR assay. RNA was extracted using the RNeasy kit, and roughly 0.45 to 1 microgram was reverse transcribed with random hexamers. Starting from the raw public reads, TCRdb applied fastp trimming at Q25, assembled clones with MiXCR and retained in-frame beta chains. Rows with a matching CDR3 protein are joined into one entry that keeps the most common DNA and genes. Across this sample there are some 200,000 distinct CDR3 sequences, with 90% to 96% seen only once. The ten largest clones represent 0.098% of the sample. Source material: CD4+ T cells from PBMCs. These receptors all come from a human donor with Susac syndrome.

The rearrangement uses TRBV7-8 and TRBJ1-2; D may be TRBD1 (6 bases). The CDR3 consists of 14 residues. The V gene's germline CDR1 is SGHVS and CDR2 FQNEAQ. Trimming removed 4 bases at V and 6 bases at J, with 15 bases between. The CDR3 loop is CASSSGDTRDGYTF. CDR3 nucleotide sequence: TGTGCCAGCAGCTCCGGGGACACCCGGGATGGCTACACCTTC. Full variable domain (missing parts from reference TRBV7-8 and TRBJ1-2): GAGVSQSPRYKVAKRGQDVALRCDPISGHVSLFWYQQALGQGPEFLTYFQNEAQLDKSGLPSDRFFAERPEGSVSTLKIQRTQQEDSAVYLCASSSGDTRDGYTFGSGTRLTVV.

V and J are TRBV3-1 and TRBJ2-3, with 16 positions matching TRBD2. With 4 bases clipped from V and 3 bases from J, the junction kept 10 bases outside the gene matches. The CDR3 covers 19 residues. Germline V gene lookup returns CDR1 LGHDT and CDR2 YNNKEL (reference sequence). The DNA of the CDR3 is TGTGCCAGCAGCCCGGGACTAGCGGGGGGGATCAGGCCGACAGATACGCAGTATTTT. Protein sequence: CASSPGLAGGIRPTDTQYF.

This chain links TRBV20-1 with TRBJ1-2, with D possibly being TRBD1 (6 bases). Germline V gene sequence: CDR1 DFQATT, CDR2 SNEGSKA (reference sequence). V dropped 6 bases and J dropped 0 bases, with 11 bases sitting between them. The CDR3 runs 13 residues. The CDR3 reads CSATQGANYGYTF. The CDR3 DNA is TGCAGTGCCACACAGGGAGCTAACTATGGCTACACCTTC.

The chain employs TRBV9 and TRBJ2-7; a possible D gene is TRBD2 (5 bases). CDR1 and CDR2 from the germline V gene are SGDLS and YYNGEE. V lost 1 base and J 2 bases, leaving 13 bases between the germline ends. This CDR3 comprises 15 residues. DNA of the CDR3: TGTGCCAGCAGCGTACTCCCAGGACTTACCTACGAGCAGTACTTC. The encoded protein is CASSVLPGLTYEQYF.

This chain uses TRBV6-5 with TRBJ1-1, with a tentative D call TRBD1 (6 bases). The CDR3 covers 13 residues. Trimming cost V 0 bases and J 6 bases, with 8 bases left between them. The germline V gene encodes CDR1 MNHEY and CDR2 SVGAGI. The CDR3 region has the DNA TGTGCCAGCAGTTACTCAACAGGGCCTGAAGCTTTCTTT. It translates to CASSYSTGPEAFF.

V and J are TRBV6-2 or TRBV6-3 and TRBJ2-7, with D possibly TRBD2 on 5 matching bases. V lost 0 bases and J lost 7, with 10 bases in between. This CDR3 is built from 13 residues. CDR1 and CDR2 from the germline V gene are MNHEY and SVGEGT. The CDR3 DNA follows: TGTGCCAGCAGTTACTCGTGGGAGTTGGAGCAGTACTTC. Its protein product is CASSYSWELEQYF.

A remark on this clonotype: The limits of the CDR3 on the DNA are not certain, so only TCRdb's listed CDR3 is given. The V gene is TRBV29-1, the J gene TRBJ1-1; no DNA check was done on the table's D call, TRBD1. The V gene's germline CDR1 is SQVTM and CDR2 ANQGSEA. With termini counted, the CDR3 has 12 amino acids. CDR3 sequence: CSVVGAGSLPFF.

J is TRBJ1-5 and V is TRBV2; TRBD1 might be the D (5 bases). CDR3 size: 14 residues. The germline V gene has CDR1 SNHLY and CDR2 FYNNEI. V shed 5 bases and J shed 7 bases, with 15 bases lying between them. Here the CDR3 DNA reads TGTGCCAGCAGTCTCGCAGGGAGAGACCAGCCCCAGCATTTT. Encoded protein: CASSLAGRDQPQHF.

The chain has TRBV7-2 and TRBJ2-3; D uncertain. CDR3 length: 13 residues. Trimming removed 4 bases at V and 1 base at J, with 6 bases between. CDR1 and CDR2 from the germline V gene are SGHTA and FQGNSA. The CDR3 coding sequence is TGTGCCAGCAGCTCCGACCGCACAGATACGCAGTATTTT. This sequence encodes CASSSDRTDTQYF.

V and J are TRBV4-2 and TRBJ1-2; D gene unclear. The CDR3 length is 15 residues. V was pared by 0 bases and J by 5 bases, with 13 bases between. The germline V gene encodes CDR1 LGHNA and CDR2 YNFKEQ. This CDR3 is CASSQEGLSLYGYTF. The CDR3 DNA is TGTGCCAGCAGCCAAGAAGGGTTGAGCCTTTATGGCTACACCTTC.

CDR3 loop: CAWSVHVPGELFF. As DNA, the CDR3 is TGTGCCTGGAGTGTACATGTGCCCGGGGAGCTGTTTTTT. The genes are TRBV30 and TRBJ2-2; D uncertain. Germline loops: CDR1 GTSNPN, CDR2 SVGIG (reference sequence). CDR3 length: 13 residues. Trimming took 0 bases from V and 6 from J, leaving 8 bases between them.

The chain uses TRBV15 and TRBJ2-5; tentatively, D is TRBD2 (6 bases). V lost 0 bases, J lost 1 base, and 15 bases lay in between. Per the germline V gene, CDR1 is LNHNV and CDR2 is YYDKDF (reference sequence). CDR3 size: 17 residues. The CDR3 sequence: CATSREQPRDSQETQYF. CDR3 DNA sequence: TGTGCCACCAGCAGAGAACAGCCCCGGGACTCCCAAGAGACCCAGTACTTC.

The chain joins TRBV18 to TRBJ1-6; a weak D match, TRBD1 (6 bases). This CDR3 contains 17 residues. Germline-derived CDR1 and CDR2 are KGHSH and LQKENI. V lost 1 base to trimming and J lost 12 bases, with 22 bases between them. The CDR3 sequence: CASSPLEPGQKVEPLHF. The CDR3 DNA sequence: TGTGCCAGCTCACCACTGGAGCCGGGACAAAAGGTGGAACCCCTCCACTTT.

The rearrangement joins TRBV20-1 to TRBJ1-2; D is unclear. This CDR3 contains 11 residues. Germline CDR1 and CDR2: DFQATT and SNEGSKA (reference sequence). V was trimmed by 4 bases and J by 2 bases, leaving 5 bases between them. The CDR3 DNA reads TGCAGTGCTACGGCAAACTATGGCTACACCTTC. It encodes CSATANYGYTF.

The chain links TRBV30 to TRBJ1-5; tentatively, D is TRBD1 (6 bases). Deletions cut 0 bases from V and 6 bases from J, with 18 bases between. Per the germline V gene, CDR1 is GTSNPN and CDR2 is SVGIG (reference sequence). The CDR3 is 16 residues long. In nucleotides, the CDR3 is TGTGCCTGGAGTGTACCAGATGCAGGGGCCTTTCAGCCCCAGCATTTT. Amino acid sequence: CAWSVPDAGAFQPQHF.

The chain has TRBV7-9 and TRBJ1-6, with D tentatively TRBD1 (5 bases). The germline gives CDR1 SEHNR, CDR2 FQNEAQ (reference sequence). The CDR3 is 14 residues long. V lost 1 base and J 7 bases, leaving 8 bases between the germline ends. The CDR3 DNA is TGTGCCAGCAGCTTAGATGACAGCAATTCACCCCTCCACTTT. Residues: CASSLDDSNSPLHF.

The CDR3 coding sequence is TGCAGCGTTGAATCGGTGAACACTGAAGCTTTCTTT. Its translation is CSVESVNTEAFF. The V call is TRBV29-1, the J call TRBJ1-1; no clear D. The CDR3 spans 12 residues. V shed 2 bases and J shed 0 bases, with 4 bases lying between them. Germline V lookup: CDR1 SQVTM, CDR2 ANQGSEA. Filled out from reference TRBV29-1 and TRBJ1-1, the complete variable domain reads SAVISQKPSRDICQRGTSLTIQCQVDSQVTMMFWYRQQPGQSLTLIATANQGSEATYESGFVIDKFPISRPNLTFSTLTVSNMSPEDSSIYLCSVESVNTEAFFGQGTRLTVV.

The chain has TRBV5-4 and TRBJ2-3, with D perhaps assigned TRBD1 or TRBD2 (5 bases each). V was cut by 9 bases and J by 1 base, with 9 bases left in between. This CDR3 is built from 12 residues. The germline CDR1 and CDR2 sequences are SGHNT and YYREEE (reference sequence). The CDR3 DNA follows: TGTGCCACCACGGGGCGCACAGATACGCAGTATTTT. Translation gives CATTGRTDTQYF.

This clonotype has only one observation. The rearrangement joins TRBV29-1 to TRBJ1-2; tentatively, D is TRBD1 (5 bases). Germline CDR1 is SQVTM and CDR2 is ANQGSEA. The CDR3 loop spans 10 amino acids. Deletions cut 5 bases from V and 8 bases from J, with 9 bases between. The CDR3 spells CSVQSGGYTF. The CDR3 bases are TGCAGCGTTCAGTCAGGGGGCTACACCTTC.